Each of the 6 T cell receptor beta chains below was sequenced from the same sample in a study of cytomegalovirus exposure and HLA in healthy donors. Amplification used 60 Vbeta primers and 13 Jbeta primers. The table came from immunoSEQ multiplex PCR; TCRdb's copy has only in-frame clones and leaves some out. Here the sample spans 100,000 or so clones, 76% being singletons. Sequenced sample: PBMCs. The receptors stem from a woman aged 40 to 50 in good health and CMV-seropositive.

In this sample, this clone turned up a few times. The genes are TRBV6-6 and TRBJ2-1, with 8 positions matching TRBD2. The CDR3 has 16 residues. Germline lookup yields CDR1 MNHNY and CDR2 SVGAGI (reference sequence). J was trimmed by 4 bases and V by 5 bases; bases with no gene match: 10. CDR3 DNA sequence: TGTGCCAGCAGTACGGGGGGGGCGGGAACTTACAATGAGCAGTTCTTC. Residues: CASSTGGAGTYNEQFF.

The CDR3, as DNA: TGCGCCAGCAGCTTGTTGGGACTGCTACAAGAGACCCAGTACTTC. Its protein is CASSLLGLLQETQYF. The chain combines TRBV5-1 with TRBJ2-5; possibly TRBD2 for D (6 bases). Looked up from germline, CDR1 is SGHRS and CDR2 is YFSETQ. The CDR3 loop spans 15 amino acids. Trimming cost V 1 base and J 2 bases, with 12 bases left between them.

The chain has TRBV10-1 and TRBJ2-2; no definite D call. Germline CDR1 WNHNN, CDR2 SYGVQD (reference sequence). This CDR3 contains 14 residues. V was clipped by 7 bases and J by 0 bases, with 9 bases between them. The CDR3 is CASMGQTNTGELFF. DNA of the CDR3: TGCGCCAGCATGGGCCAAACGAACACCGGGGAGCTGTTTTTT.

The chain has TRBV30 and TRBJ1-3, with unresolved D. V dropped 5 bases and J dropped 0 bases, with 11 bases sitting between them. This CDR3 contains 14 residues. The germline CDR1 and CDR2 sequences are GTSNPN and SVGIG (reference sequence). CDR3: CAWGGPYSGNTIYF. As DNA, the CDR3 is TGTGCCTGGGGAGGACCGTACTCTGGAAACACCATATATTTT.

V usage is TRBV4-2 and J usage is TRBJ1-1, with a possible D match to TRBD1 (5 bases). Between the trimmed V and J ends, which lost 3 bases and 11 bases, there was a span of 13 bases. The CDR3 is 12 amino acids. CDR1 LGHNA and CDR2 YNFKEQ come from the germline V gene. CDR3 amino acids: CASSQSPGDAFF. CDR3 bases: TGTGCCAGCAGCCAGAGTCCGGGGGATGCTTTCTTT.

The chain has TRBV7-8 and TRBJ1-6; 8 bases agree with TRBD1. Germline V gene data show CDR1 as SGHVS and CDR2 as FQNEAQ. V shed 6 bases, J shed 7 bases, and the junction held 11 bases outside the gene matches. CDR3 size: 16 residues. The CDR3 spells CASSPTRGPLNSPLHF. CDR3 nucleotide sequence: TGTGCCAGCAGTCCCACCAGGGGGCCCCTAAATTCACCCCTCCACTTT.